This T cell receptor beta chain came from a study of cytomegalovirus exposure and HLA in healthy donors. The CDR3 has 15 residues. CDR1 and CDR2 from the germline V gene are MDHEN and SYDVKM. Trimming cost V 2 bases and J 10 bases; bases outside gene matches: 11. Only in-frame clones appear in the TCRdb table, and some are missing; sequencing was by immunoSEQ multiplex PCR. The sample has roughly 230,000 clones, 90% seen once. Study outcomes and limitations: Cytomegalovirus-associated TCR beta chains were listed, numbering roughly 150. The authors confirmed in vitro that a few CMV-associated chains were specific for CMV antigens.

The validation cohort, a group of 100 to 150 subjects, included the donors and was separate from the approximately 660-subject first cohort. In the case of this clone: Its antigen is unidentified.

The genes are TRBV28 and TRBJ2-7; TRBD2 agrees at 10 bases. The TCR was taken from a woman in her twenties or thirties in good health and CMV-seronegative. Sequencing was done on a sample of PBMCs. The CDR3 spells CASSLALAGAAGQYF. Written as DNA, the CDR3 is TGTGCCAGCAGTTTAGCCCTAGCGGGAGCCGCCGGCCAGTACTTC.